This TCR beta chain was profiled in a study of blood T cells in healthy people across ages. Deletions cut 7 bases from V and 0 bases from J, with 15 bases between. CDR3 length: 14 residues. Germline-derived CDR1 and CDR2 are SQVTM and ANQGSEA. A second PCR of 7 to 11 cycles used a sample-barcoded 5' primer and a J-beta primer mix. TCRdb analysed the 5' RACE reads with MiXCR anew, one entry per CDR3 protein. The repertoire has hundreds of thousands of distinct CDR3 sequences, about 40% of them found once; the top ten carry around a fifth. The material sequenced was blood. The chain has TRBV29-1 and TRBJ1-1; D not resolved. The origin of this receptor is a woman aged 60-75 years in good health. This CDR3 reads CSAVREPMNTEAFF. CDR3 bases: TGCAGCGCCGTCCGAGAGCCCATGAACACTGAAGCTTTCTTT.